The 10 T cell receptor beta chains in this list originate from one sample, sequenced in a study of T-cell memory formation after mild COVID-19. Each CDR3 protein gets one entry after TCRdb re-called the 5' RACE reads with MiXCR. In the table there are fewer than 350,000 distinct CDR3 sequences, roughly 18% of which are singletons. The sample was PBMCs or a T cell subset sorted from them (not recorded which). These receptors all stem from a man between 18 and 35 years old who had mild COVID-19 (a few samples of this study predate the infection). Cell type and time point are not known.

This clonotype turned up a few times. The V call is TRBV29-1, the J call TRBJ1-1; D ambiguous. The V end lost 6 bases, the J end lost 1 base, and 3 bases lay between the germline ends. Germline CDR1 is SQVTM and CDR2 is ANQGSEA. This CDR3 comprises 10 residues. The CDR3 sequence: CSVQNTEAFF. CDR3 in DNA: TGCAGCGTACAGAACACTGAAGCTTTCTTT.

This rearrangement joins TRBV20-1 to TRBJ2-1; 8 bases fit TRBD1. Germline CDR1 is DFQATT and CDR2 is SNEGSKA (reference sequence). This CDR3 comprises 14 residues. V shed 7 bases, J shed 6 bases, and the junction held 11 bases outside the gene matches. The CDR3 loop reads CSVHPGTGLNEQFF. CDR3 DNA sequence: TGCAGTGTTCACCCCGGGACAGGTCTCAATGAGCAGTTCTTC.

The chain carries TRBV9 and TRBJ2-3, with TRBD1 matching over 8 bases. Germline V CDR1 and CDR2: SGDLS, YYNGEE. This CDR3 region has 14 residues. V shed 0 bases and J 5 bases; nucleotides not matched to a gene: 2. CDR3: CASSVGQGIDTQYF. CDR3 nucleotide sequence: TGTGCCAGCAGCGTAGGACAGGGGATAGATACGCAGTATTTT.

The chain joins TRBV2 to TRBJ1-4; D gene ambiguous. In germline, CDR1 is SNHLY, CDR2 FYNNEI. Trimming removed 6 bases from V and 7 bases from J, with 9 bases in between. The CDR3 is 12 residues long. The DNA of the CDR3 is TGTGCCAGCAGGGGATGGGGTGAAAAACTGTTTTTT. Amino acids: CASRGWGEKLFF.

The chain combines TRBV5-1 with TRBJ2-5; no clear D. The CDR3 totals 12 residues. Trimming took off 4 bases at V and 2 bases at J, with 6 bases between the two ends. Per the germline V gene, CDR1 is SGHRS and CDR2 is YFSETQ. DNA of the CDR3: TGCGCCAGCAGCATTCAGCAAGAGACCCAGTACTTC. It specifies CASSIQQETQYF.

This clonotype has more than one count but fewer than ten. V gene TRBV2 combines with J gene TRBJ2-5; 11 bases match TRBD2. V gave up 4 bases and J gave up 2 bases; unmatched junction bases: 6. The length of the CDR3 is 16 residues. Germline V gives CDR1 SNHLY, CDR2 FYNNEI. This CDR3 reads CASSAGASGGQETQYF. The CDR3 DNA sequence: TGTGCCAGCAGTGCGGGGGCTAGCGGGGGGCAAGAGACCCAGTACTTC.

This clonotype appeared a few times. This chain connects TRBV7-2 to TRBJ2-1, with 9 bases fitting TRBD1. The CDR3 covers 15 residues. Germline V CDR1 and CDR2: SGHTA, FQGNSA. V shed 5 bases and J 5 bases; nucleotides not matched to a gene: 7. In DNA, the CDR3 is TGTGCCAGCAGCACAACAGGGGGCGCAGACAATGAGCAGTTCTTC. This translates into CASSTTGGADNEQFF.

This clonotype was recorded a few times. This sequence joins TRBV2 and TRBJ1-5, with D unresolved. Germline V CDR1 and CDR2: SNHLY, FYNNEI. The CDR3 spans 13 residues. The V and J ends lost 2 bases and 2 bases respectively, with 4 bases between them. CDR3 sequence: CASSEQGNQPQHF. The CDR3 DNA reads as TGTGCCAGCAGTGAACAGGGCAATCAGCCCCAGCATTTT.

This clonotype was counted between two and nine times. This rearrangement joins TRBV2 to TRBJ2-3, with D tentatively TRBD2 (5 bases). Germline V gene data show CDR1 as SNHLY and CDR2 as FYNNEI. The CDR3 consists of 15 residues. Trimming left V 4 bases short and J 1 base short, with 12 bases between. Written as DNA, the CDR3 is TGTGCCAGCAGTGGGCCCAGCGGAGGCACAGATACGCAGTATTTT. Translating it yields CASSGPSGGTDTQYF.

This clonotype was counted only a few times. This sequence joins TRBV20-1 and TRBJ1-4, with a possible D match to TRBD1 (5 bases). The CDR3 length is 13 residues. The germline gives CDR1 DFQATT, CDR2 SNEGSKA (reference sequence). V lost 3 bases and J 8 bases, leaving 13 bases between the germline ends. As DNA, the CDR3 is TGCAGTGCTAGGCGGGGGGTGTGGGAAAAACTGTTTTTT. This gives the protein CSARRGVWEKLFF.